These 26 T cell receptor beta chains share one sample of origin, sequenced in a study of blood T cell repertoires in COVID-19. Profiled with immunoSEQ multiplex PCR; TCRdb holds only in-frame clones, not every one. The sample yields about 350,000 clones, approximately 89% seen once. Sample: peripheral blood. Source of these receptors: a woman aged 60-75 years with COVID-19, enrolled during active disease.

V is TRBV7-9 and J is TRBJ1-5; D is perhaps TRBD1 (5 bases). CDR3 length: 13 residues. V was shortened by 3 bases and J by 4 bases, with 7 bases between the two germline ends. Germline loops: CDR1 SEHNR, CDR2 FQNEAQ (reference sequence). The CDR3 DNA reads as TGTGCCAGCAGCTTTGGGGGGAATCAGCCCCAGCATTTT. Translation gives CASSFGGNQPQHF. The whole variable domain, remainder taken from reference TRBV7-9 and TRBJ1-5, is DTGVSQNPRHKITKRGQNVTFRCDPISEHNRLYWYRQTLGQGPEFLTYFQNEAQLEKSRLLSDRFSAERPKGSFSTLEIQRTEQGDSAMYLCASSFGGNQPQHFGDGTRLSIL.

V is TRBV6-5 and J is TRBJ1-1; a possible D gene is TRBD1 (6 bases). V was pared by 2 bases and J by 4 bases, with 11 bases between. Germline V gene data show CDR1 as MNHEY and CDR2 as SVGAGI. This CDR3 spans 14 amino acids. CDR3 nucleotide sequence: TGTGCCAGCAGTTACAGGGGGAGAGGCACTGAAGCTTTCTTT. Its translation: CASSYRGRGTEAFF.

CDR3 DNA: TGCGCCAGCAGCTCGGGACAACTCCCGAGCTCCTACGAGCAGTACTTC. Translated, it gives CASSSGQLPSSYEQYF. The chain is built from TRBV5-1 and TRBJ2-7, with D perhaps matching TRBD1 (6 bases). The CDR3 loop spans 16 amino acids. V was shortened by 3 bases and J by 0 bases, with 16 bases between the two germline ends. The germline V gene encodes CDR1 SGHRS and CDR2 YFSETQ.

This chain connects TRBV25-1 to TRBJ1-2; the match to TRBD1 covers 9 bases. Germline lookup yields CDR1 MGHDK and CDR2 SYGVNS. Losses at the gene ends were 1 base for V and 3 bases for J; bases not matched to a gene: 3. This CDR3 spans 15 amino acids. The CDR3: CASSELGQGYYGYTF. The DNA for the CDR3 is TGTGCCAGCAGTGAATTAGGACAGGGGTACTATGGCTACACCTTC.

The rearrangement links TRBV2 to TRBJ2-2, with D perhaps TRBD2 (6 bases). CDR1 is SNHLY, CDR2 FYNNEI, per germline. Trimming took 5 bases from V and 2 from J, leaving 12 bases between them. The CDR3 is made up of 15 amino acids. The CDR3 bases are TGTGCCAGCAGTCTGGTGGGGACTAACACCGGGGAGCTGTTTTTT. Translated, it gives CASSLVGTNTGELFF.

This rearrangement joins TRBV20-1 to TRBJ1-1; no clear D. The length of the CDR3 is 14 residues. Germline V gives CDR1 DFQATT, CDR2 SNEGSKA (reference sequence). Trimming cost V 3 bases and J 11 bases, with 22 bases left between them. CDR3 region: CSASVTRGGANAFF. In DNA form, the CDR3 reads TGCAGTGCTAGTGTCACCCGAGGAGGAGCGAATGCTTTCTTT.

The chain carries TRBV2 and TRBJ1-2; tentative D call: TRBD1 (6 bases). There are 14 residues in the CDR3. V was trimmed by 6 bases and J by 2 bases, leaving 13 bases between them. The germline V gene encodes CDR1 SNHLY and CDR2 FYNNEI. CDR3 DNA: TGTGCCAGCAGACGCCGGGACACGAACTATGGCTACACCTTC. It is translated as CASRRRDTNYGYTF.

The V and J genes are TRBV19 and TRBJ1-1, with 8 positions matching TRBD1. The CDR3 is made up of 15 amino acids. The germline gives CDR1 LNHDA, CDR2 SQIVND (reference sequence). V gave up 7 bases and J gave up 6 bases; unmatched junction bases: 13. Here the CDR3 reads CASTEGPSRGPEAFF. The CDR3 region has the DNA TGTGCCAGTACCGAAGGGCCGTCCAGGGGGCCTGAAGCTTTCTTT.

The chain links TRBV9 to TRBJ2-1, with 8 bases that match TRBD1. The CDR3 is 15 amino acids. Unmatched junction bases numbered 7, after V lost 2 bases and J lost 6 bases. CDR1 is SGDLS, CDR2 YYNGEE, per germline. CDR3 loop: CASSVYGQGSNEQFF. The CDR3 DNA follows: TGTGCCAGCAGCGTTTACGGACAGGGTAGCAATGAGCAGTTCTTC.

The chain joins TRBV19 to TRBJ2-1; 12 bases fit TRBD2. V lost 8 bases, J lost 11 bases, and 13 bases stayed unmatched. Per germline, CDR1 LNHDA and CDR2 SQIVND (reference sequence). This CDR3 spans 15 amino acids. The CDR3 is CASARWRTSGAKQFF. As DNA, the CDR3 is TGTGCCAGTGCACGCTGGAGGACTAGCGGGGCTAAGCAGTTCTTC.

The chain couples TRBV20-1 to TRBJ1-1; a possible D gene is TRBD1 (5 bases). The CDR3 consists of 11 residues. CDR1 is DFQATT, CDR2 SNEGSKA, per germline (reference sequence). Deletions cut 3 bases from V and 10 bases from J, with 12 bases between. This chain's CDR3 is CSASRGDAAFF. CDR3 DNA sequence: TGCAGTGCTAGTCGGGGGGATGCAGCTTTCTTT.

This clone was found a few times. The genes are TRBV18 and TRBJ2-7; possibly TRBD1 for D (5 bases). V dropped 4 bases and J dropped 3 bases, with 10 bases sitting between them. Looked up from germline, CDR1 is KGHSH and CDR2 is LQKENI. CDR3 length: 13 amino acids. This CDR3 is CASSLDRLYEQYF. Here the CDR3 DNA reads TGTGCCAGCTCACTTGACAGACTCTACGAGCAGTACTTC.

The V gene is TRBV7-9, the J gene TRBJ1-1; a weak D match, TRBD1 (5 bases). Trimming removed 1 base at V and 2 bases at J, with 11 bases between. This CDR3 has 15 residues. Germline V gene data show CDR1 as SEHNR and CDR2 as FQNEAQ (reference sequence). The CDR3 region has the DNA TGTGCCAGCAGCTTAGTAGGGCAGGGTAACACTGAAGCTTTCTTT. Translating it yields CASSLVGQGNTEAFF.

This chain joins TRBV3-1 (or the pseudogene TRBV3-2) and TRBJ2-5; 8 bases are shared with TRBD2. J was trimmed by 1 base and V by 4 bases; bases with no gene match: 8. CDR1 LGHDT and CDR2 YNNKEL come from the germline V gene (reference sequence). The CDR3 consists of 16 residues. The CDR3 sequence is CASSPPRAGGQETQYF. DNA for the CDR3: TGTGCCAGCAGCCCCCCAAGGGCGGGGGGCCAAGAGACCCAGTACTTC.

The rearrangement joins TRBV11-2 to TRBJ1-1, with D perhaps TRBD1 (6 bases). The CDR3 sequence is 14 residues long. From germline, CDR1 is SGHAT and CDR2 FQNNGV. Trimming cost V 1 base and J 1 base, with 7 bases left between them. DNA for the CDR3: TGTGCCAGCAGCTTAGTGGGACAGAACACTGAAGCTTTCTTT. This sequence encodes CASSLVGQNTEAFF.

The gene calls are TRBV30 and TRBJ2-1; perhaps TRBD2 as D (6 bases). Trimming pared 4 bases from V and 4 bases from J, leaving 11 bases between. Germline assignment: CDR1 GTSNPN and CDR2 SVGIG (reference sequence). This CDR3 is built from 13 residues. The CDR3 sequence is CAWNAGGYNEQFF. The CDR3 coding sequence is TGTGCCTGGAACGCCGGGGGTTACAATGAGCAGTTCTTC.

This chain links TRBV24-1 with TRBJ1-6; D unresolved. V lost 7 bases to trimming and J lost 1 base, with 10 bases between them. The germline V gene encodes CDR1 KGHDR and CDR2 SFDVKD. The CDR3 totals 15 residues. In DNA form, the CDR3 reads TGTGCCACCAGGCCAGTTTTATCCTATAATTCACCCCTCCACTTT. This encodes CATRPVLSYNSPLHF.

The chain couples TRBV18 to TRBJ2-1, with D tentatively TRBD1 (5 bases). Germline lookup yields CDR1 KGHSH and CDR2 LQKENI. V lost 0 bases, J lost 6 bases, and 12 bases lay in between. The length of the CDR3 is 15 residues. The chain's CDR3 is CASSPPGRVTNEQFF. The CDR3 DNA reads TGTGCCAGCTCACCACCCGGCAGGGTAACCAATGAGCAGTTCTTC.

The chain is built from TRBV7-9 and TRBJ2-7; 9 positions match TRBD1. J was trimmed by 3 bases and V by 5 bases; bases with no gene match: 8. CDR1 SEHNR and CDR2 FQNEAQ come from the germline V gene (reference sequence). The CDR3 sequence is 15 residues long. The chain's CDR3 is CASSIFGTGSYEQYF. CDR3 nucleotides: TGTGCCAGCAGCATTTTCGGGACAGGGAGCTACGAGCAGTACTTC.

V gene TRBV4-2 combines with J gene TRBJ2-7; perhaps TRBD2 as D (5 bases). Trimming removed 4 bases from V and 3 bases from J, with 13 bases in between. CDR1 is LGHNA and CDR2 is YNFKEQ in the germline V gene. The CDR3 totals 14 residues. The CDR3 bases are TGTGCCAGCAGCCCTAATCCGGGAAACTACGAGCAGTACTTC. Translating it yields CASSPNPGNYEQYF.

The V gene is TRBV7-3, the J gene TRBJ2-2; D may be TRBD1 (6 bases). The germline V gene encodes CDR1 SGHTA and CDR2 FQGTGA. Trimming took 2 bases from V and 6 from J, leaving 16 bases between them. This CDR3 is built from 16 residues. CDR3 bases: TGTGCCAGCAGCTTAGAGGGACATACAGCGGCCGGGGAGCTGTTTTTT. This sequence encodes CASSLEGHTAAGELFF.

This clone appeared once. V and J are TRBV4-1 and TRBJ2-5, with TRBD2 matching over 7 bases. This CDR3 region has 17 residues. Trimming removed 4 bases from V and 4 bases from J; junction bases left unmatched: 15. Germline V lookup: CDR1 MGHRA, CDR2 YSYEKL. The CDR3 bases are TGCGCCAGCAGCCCGACCCAGCGGGGCGTGGGGGGAGAGACCCAGTACTTC. It is translated as CASSPTQRGVGGETQYF.

V and J are TRBV7-6 and TRBJ2-3, with 9 bases matching TRBD2. The ends lost 5 bases at V and 5 bases at J; junction bases unmatched: 11. This CDR3 is built from 16 residues. The germline gives CDR1 SGHVS, CDR2 FNYEAQ. CDR3 in DNA: TGTGCCAGCAGCACCGTCGGAGCGGGGGGCCTAGATACGCAGTATTTT. Its translation: CASSTVGAGGLDTQYF.

This clone was seen only a few times. The chain has TRBV9 and TRBJ2-7; 7 positions agree with TRBD2. The CDR3 covers 15 residues. J lost 4 bases, V lost 3 bases, and 10 bases had no gene match. Germline loops: CDR1 SGDLS, CDR2 YYNGEE. The DNA of the CDR3 is TGTGCCAGCAGCGGCGGACTAGAATTTTTGTACGAGCAGTACTTC. Translating it yields CASSGGLEFLYEQYF.

The chain combines TRBV7-9 with TRBJ1-2, with 8 bases lining up with TRBD1. The CDR3 loop spans 13 amino acids. The V segment lost 1 base and the J segment 13 bases; nucleotides outside the gene matches: 8. The germline V gene has CDR1 SEHNR and CDR2 FQNEAQ (reference sequence). The CDR3 region is CASSLEGRGHITF. As DNA, the CDR3 is TGTGCCAGCAGCTTAGAGGGCAGGGGGCATATCACCTTC.

This clone has a single count. The chain employs TRBV5-4 and TRBJ1-2, with TRBD1 matching 7 bases. The CDR3 length is 14 residues. Trimming took 7 bases from V and 2 from J; bases not matched to a gene: 8. Germline CDR1 SGHNT, CDR2 YYREEE (reference sequence). The CDR3 spells CASGGQVTNYGYTF. The CDR3 coding sequence is TGTGCCAGCGGAGGACAGGTCACAAACTATGGCTACACCTTC.